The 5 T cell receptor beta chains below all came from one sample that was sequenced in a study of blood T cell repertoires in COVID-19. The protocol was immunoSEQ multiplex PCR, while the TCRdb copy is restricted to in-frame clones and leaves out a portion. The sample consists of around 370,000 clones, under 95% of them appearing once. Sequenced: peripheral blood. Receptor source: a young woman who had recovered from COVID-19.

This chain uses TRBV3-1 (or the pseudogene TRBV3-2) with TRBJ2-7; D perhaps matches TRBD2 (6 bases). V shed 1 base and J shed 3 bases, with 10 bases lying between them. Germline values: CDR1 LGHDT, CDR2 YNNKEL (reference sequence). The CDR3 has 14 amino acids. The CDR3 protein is CASSQGLASYEQYV. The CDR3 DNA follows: TGTGCCAGCAGCCAAGGCCTAGCGAGCTACGAGCAGTACGTC.

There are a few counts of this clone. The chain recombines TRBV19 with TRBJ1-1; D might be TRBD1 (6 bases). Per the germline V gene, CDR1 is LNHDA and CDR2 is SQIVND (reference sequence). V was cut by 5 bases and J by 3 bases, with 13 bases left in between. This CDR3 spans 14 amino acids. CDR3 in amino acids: CASSFTGSYTEAFF. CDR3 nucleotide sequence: TGTGCCAGTAGTTTCACAGGGTCGTACACTGAAGCTTTCTTT.

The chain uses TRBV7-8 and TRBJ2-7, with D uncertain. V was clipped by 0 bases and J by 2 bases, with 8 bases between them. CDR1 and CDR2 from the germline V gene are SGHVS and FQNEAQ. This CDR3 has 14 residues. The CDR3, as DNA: TGTGCCAGCAGCTTAGCCGGTCCCCCCTACGAGCAGTACGTC. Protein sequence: CASSLAGPPYEQYV.

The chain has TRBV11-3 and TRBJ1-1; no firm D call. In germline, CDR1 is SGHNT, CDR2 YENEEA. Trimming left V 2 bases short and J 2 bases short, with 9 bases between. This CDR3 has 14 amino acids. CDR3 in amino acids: CASSLLSGNTEAFF. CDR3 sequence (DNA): TGTGCCAGCAGCTTACTTTCAGGAAACACTGAAGCTTTCTTT.

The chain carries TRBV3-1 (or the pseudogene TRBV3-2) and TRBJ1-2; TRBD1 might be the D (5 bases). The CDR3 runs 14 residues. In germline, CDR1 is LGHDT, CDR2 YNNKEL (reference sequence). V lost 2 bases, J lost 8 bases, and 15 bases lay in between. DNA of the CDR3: TGTGCCAGCAGCCAAAGGGCGGACATAACCGGCTACACCTTC. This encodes CASSQRADITGYTF.